This T cell receptor beta chain was recovered during a study of blood T cell repertoires in COVID-19. For the study at large: Sites across the United States, Italy and Spain contributed samples from acute and convalescent COVID-19. T cells, B-cell-depleted T cells, or PBMCs supplied cDNA or gDNA.

In the authors' methods: Estimates of nucleated cell counts were drawn from the amplification of reference gene primers. Sequencing was performed with immunoSEQ multiplex PCR; in TCRdb, only in-frame clones are kept and a portion is missing. D and trimming were read from the DNA, whereas the V and J calls and clone size are those reported in that table. The sample holds some 300,000 clones, around 91% seen once. Trimming stripped 0 bases from V and 12 bases from J, with 10 bases between. CDR1 is LGHDT, CDR2 YNNKEL, per germline (reference sequence). The CDR3 contains 12 residues. Followed longitudinally, the Seattle patients had been enrolled during active infection.

The chain employs TRBV3-1 (or the pseudogene TRBV3-2) and TRBJ2-3; TRBD1 might be the D (5 bases). Sequenced input: peripheral blood. The TCR was taken from a woman between 35 and 50 years old with COVID-19, enrolled during active disease. This CDR3 reads CASSQEGRAQYF. CDR3 nucleotides: TGTGCCAGCAGCCAAGAAGGCAGGGCCCAGTATTTT.